This entry concerns a single T cell receptor beta chain. This sample also contains other DNA sequences that code for the same CDR3. V was cut by 2 bases and J by 0 bases, with 7 bases left in between. The germline CDR1 and CDR2 sequences are SGHRS and YFSETQ. CDR3 length equals 14 residues. What was sequenced were expressed TCRB transcripts, since all of the isolated RNA had been reverse transcribed. This table comes from immunoSEQ multiplex PCR, and its TCRdb copy is limited to in-frame clones, with some not included. The table shows 310,000 or so clones, with around 10% occurring only once. This sample was taken from a study of beta chain features in type 1 diabetes.

Sequenced input: naive CD4+ T cells from blood. This clonotype was obtained from a woman under 40 in good health. V is TRBV5-1 and J is TRBJ2-3; D gene unclear. CDR3 coding DNA: TGCGCCAGCAGCTTACCCGGTAGCACAGATACGCAGTATTTT. It translates to CASSLPGSTDTQYF.